This TCR beta chain was sequenced during a study of cytomegalovirus exposure and HLA in healthy donors. General study results and limits: Presence/absence analyses rested on an assumption that sequencing depth was roughly uniform across donors. Among the most significant clusters, several appeared linked to common viral pathogens in a later analysis.

A word on this clone: Its cognate antigen is unknown.

The V gene's germline CDR1 is SGHTA and CDR2 FQGNSA. V was clipped by 3 bases and J by 7 bases, with 13 bases between them. The CDR3 extends over 13 amino acids. A multiplex PCR was run with 60 Vbeta primers and 13 Jbeta primers. Only in-frame clones appear in the TCRdb table, and some are missing; sequencing was by immunoSEQ multiplex PCR. The sample consists of fewer than 120,000 clones, around four fifths of them appearing once. The chain recombines TRBV7-2 with TRBJ2-7; possibly TRBD2 for D (6 bases). The source of this sequence is a man aged 25-45 years in good health and CMV-seropositive. Sequenced: PBMCs. Here the CDR3 DNA reads TGTGCCAGCAGCTTCGGGGGTTCCTCTGAGCAGTACTTC. Protein product: CASSFGGSSEQYF. The full variable domain, rest sourced from reference TRBV7-2 and TRBJ2-7, is GAGVSQSPSNKVTEKGKDVELRCDPISGHTALYWYRQSLGQGLEFLIYFQGNSAPDKSGLPSDRFSAERTGGSVSTLTIQRTQQEDSAVYLCASSFGGSSEQYFGPGTRLTVT.